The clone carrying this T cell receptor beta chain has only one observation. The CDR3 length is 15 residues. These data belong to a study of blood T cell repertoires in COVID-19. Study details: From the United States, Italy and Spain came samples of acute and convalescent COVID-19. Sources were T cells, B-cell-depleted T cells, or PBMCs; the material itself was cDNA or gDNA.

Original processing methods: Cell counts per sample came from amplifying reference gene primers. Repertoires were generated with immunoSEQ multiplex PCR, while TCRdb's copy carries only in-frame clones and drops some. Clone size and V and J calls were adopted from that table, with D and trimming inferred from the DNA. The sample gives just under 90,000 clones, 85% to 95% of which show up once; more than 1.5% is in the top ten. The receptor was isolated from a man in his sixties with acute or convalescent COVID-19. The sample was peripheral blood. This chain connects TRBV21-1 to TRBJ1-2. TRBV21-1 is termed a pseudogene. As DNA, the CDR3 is TGTGCCAGCAGCGAGGAGAAGGGAGTGGGCTATGGCTACACCTTC. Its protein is CASSEEKGVGYGYTF.